The 17 T cell receptor beta chains below were found in one sample sequenced in a study of T cell clonotyping in hematopoietic cell transplantation. Sequencing was performed with immunoSEQ multiplex PCR; in TCRdb, only in-frame clones are kept and a portion is missing. The sample holds about 36,000 clones, over 75% seen once. The specimen was peripheral blood mononuclear cells. The receptors come from a woman between 40 and 55 years old in good health. Some clones in this sample may be carry-over from other donors' samples.

V is TRBV2 and J is TRBJ1-1, with D perhaps TRBD1 (6 bases). Per germline, CDR1 SNHLY and CDR2 FYNNEI. The CDR3 is 13 residues long. Trimming pared 3 bases from V and 4 bases from J, leaving 9 bases between. CDR3 in amino acids: CASSDPQGTEAFF. As DNA, the CDR3 is TGTGCCAGCAGTGACCCACAGGGCACTGAAGCTTTCTTT.

This rearrangement joins TRBV28 to TRBJ1-4; 9 bases align to TRBD1. This CDR3 contains 14 residues. CDR1 is MDHEN, CDR2 SYDVKM, per germline. The ends lost 4 bases at V and 7 bases at J; junction bases unmatched: 4. The CDR3 coding sequence is TGTGCCAGCAGTTCACAGGGGGCGGGTGAAAAACTGTTTTTT. Translated, it gives CASSSQGAGEKLFF.

The chain recombines TRBV4-1 with TRBJ1-3; D not certain. The germline V gene has CDR1 MGHRA and CDR2 YSYEKL. Trimming pared 8 bases from V and 4 bases from J, leaving 12 bases between. The CDR3 spans 13 residues. CDR3 protein: CASGPARGNTIYF. CDR3 in DNA: TGCGCCAGCGGCCCCGCACGGGGAAACACCATATATTTT.

The rearrangement joins TRBV30 to TRBJ2-5, with D perhaps TRBD1 (5 bases). V was cut by 2 bases and J by 2 bases, with 12 bases left in between. CDR3 length equals 14 residues. CDR1 is GTSNPN, CDR2 SVGIG, per germline (reference sequence). Here the CDR3 reads CAWSRGRQQETQYF. CDR3 sequence (DNA): TGTGCCTGGAGTAGGGGAAGGCAACAAGAGACCCAGTACTTC.

V is TRBV7-3 and J is TRBJ2-7, with a tentative D call TRBD2 (5 bases). Germline CDR1 is SGHTA and CDR2 is FQGTGA. V was trimmed by 0 bases and J by 4 bases, leaving 7 bases between them. This CDR3 spans 13 amino acids. The chain's CDR3 is CASSLTSAYEQYF. Here the CDR3 DNA reads TGTGCCAGCAGCTTAACTAGCGCGTACGAGCAGTACTTC. Drawing the rest from reference TRBV7-3 and TRBJ2-7, the complete variable domain is GAGVSQTPSNKVTEKGKYVELRCDPISGHTALYWYRQSLGQGPEFLIYFQGTGAADDSGLPNDRFFAVRPEGSVSTLKIQRTERGDSAVYLCASSLTSAYEQYFGPGTRLTVT.

The chain is built from TRBV5-6 and TRBJ2-4; D perhaps matches TRBD2 (6 bases). The V end was cut by 4 bases, the J end by 6 bases, with 14 bases between. Germline-derived CDR1 and CDR2 are SGHDT and YYEEEE. The CDR3 totals 14 residues. The CDR3 here is CASSPRDWVNIQYF. Here the CDR3 DNA reads TGTGCCAGCAGCCCCCGGGACTGGGTAAACATTCAGTACTTC.

The J gene is TRBJ1-2, the V gene TRBV7-2; TRBD1 aligns across 11 bases. Looked up from germline, CDR1 is SGHTA and CDR2 is FQGNSA. The CDR3 runs 16 residues. V lost 3 bases, J lost 8 bases, and 11 bases stayed unmatched. This CDR3 reads CASSFFQGQGASGYTF. The CDR3 nucleotides read TGTGCCAGCAGCTTTTTCCAAGGACAGGGGGCGAGCGGCTACACCTTC.

This clone was observed a few times. The chain uses TRBV27 and TRBJ2-2; D is perhaps TRBD1 (5 bases). The CDR3 length is 14 residues. V lost 3 bases and J 4 bases, leaving 9 bases between the germline ends. Germline CDR1 MNHEY, CDR2 SMNVEV (reference sequence). The CDR3 DNA reads as TGTGCCAGCAGTTTGGGGCGTAGCACCGGGGAGCTGTTTTTT. Residues: CASSLGRSTGELFF.

The rearrangement links TRBV30 to TRBJ2-4, with TRBD2 matching 7 bases. This CDR3 is built from 14 residues. Trimming took 5 bases from V and 0 from J; bases not matched to a gene: 4. Germline lookup yields CDR1 GTSNPN and CDR2 SVGIG (reference sequence). DNA of the CDR3: TGTGCCTGGGCAAGCGGGATAGCCAAAAACATTCAGTACTTC. This gives the protein CAWASGIAKNIQYF. The entire variable domain, with the rest obtained from reference TRBV30 and TRBJ2-4, is as follows: SQTIHQWPATLVQPVGSPLSLECTVEGTSNPNLYWYRQAAGRGLQLLFYSVGIGQISSEVPQNLSASRPQDRQFILSSKKLLLSDSGFYLCAWASGIAKNIQYFGAGTRLSVL.

The chain joins TRBV19 to TRBJ1-5; D not certain. This CDR3 comprises 13 residues. V was pared by 3 bases and J by 3 bases, with 6 bases between. Germline V CDR1 and CDR2: LNHDA, SQIVND (reference sequence). CDR3 loop: CASSMNTNQPQHF. Here the CDR3 DNA reads TGTGCCAGTAGTATGAACACCAATCAGCCCCAGCATTTT.

CDR3 sequence: CASSRGLAGDSDTQYF. The CDR3 DNA reads TGTGCCAGTAGTAGGGGACTAGCGGGAGATTCGGATACGCAGTATTTT. The gene calls are TRBV19 and TRBJ2-3; 14 bases are shared with TRBD2. This CDR3 contains 16 residues. V was clipped by 4 bases and J by 6 bases; unmatched bases: 6. The germline CDR1 and CDR2 sequences are LNHDA and SQIVND (reference sequence).

The chain carries TRBV5-4 and TRBJ1-1, with D uncertain. This CDR3 is built from 14 residues. The V and J ends lost 0 bases and 5 bases respectively, with 11 bases between them. CDR1 is SGHNT, CDR2 YYREEE, per germline (reference sequence). CDR3 residues: CASSLDEGVTEAFF. The CDR3 DNA reads as TGTGCCAGCAGCTTGGATGAGGGTGTAACTGAAGCTTTCTTT.

This clone appeared a single time. The gene calls are TRBV28 and TRBJ1-5, with no clear D. Between the trimmed V and J ends, which lost 5 bases and 3 bases, there was a span of 5 bases. The germline V gene encodes CDR1 MDHEN and CDR2 SYDVKM. CDR3 size: 12 residues. The CDR3, as DNA: TGTGCCAGCAGTGTAGTCAATCAGCCCCAGCATTTT. Amino acid sequence: CASSVVNQPQHF.

The gene calls are TRBV7-3 and TRBJ2-1, with 11 bases aligning to TRBD2. V lost 2 bases and J lost 7; bases outside the gene matches: 13. Looked up from germline, CDR1 is SGHTA and CDR2 is FQGTGA. The CDR3 consists of 18 residues. In DNA form, the CDR3 reads TGTGCCAGCAGCTTACAAGCTAGCGGGAGGTTACTGATAAATGAGCAGTTCTTC. This codes for CASSLQASGRLLINEQFF.

The rearrangement links TRBV2 to TRBJ2-3; 7 nucleotides match TRBD2. V gave up 3 bases and J gave up 6 bases; unmatched junction bases: 6. This CDR3 has 14 amino acids. CDR1 and CDR2 from the germline V gene are SNHLY and FYNNEI. The CDR3 reads CASSEGGPGDTQYF. The CDR3 DNA reads as TGTGCCAGCAGTGAGGGAGGGCCGGGTGATACGCAGTATTTT.

This chain uses TRBV5-4 with TRBJ2-1; 11 bases are a match to TRBD2. V lost 4 bases to trimming and J lost 2 bases; unmatched junction nucleotides: 5. The CDR3 spans 16 residues. Germline CDR1 is SGHNT and CDR2 is YYREEE (reference sequence). CDR3 in DNA: TGTGCCAGCAGCCGGTCGACTAGCGGGACCTACAATGAGCAGTTCTTC. Residues: CASSRSTSGTYNEQFF.

The chain carries TRBV28 and TRBJ1-1, with D perhaps TRBD1 (6 bases). Germline V CDR1 and CDR2: MDHEN, SYDVKM. This CDR3 region has 14 residues. V gave up 5 bases and J gave up 5 bases, with 15 bases separating them. The CDR3 spells CASSTPGQGTEAFF. The CDR3 DNA sequence: TGTGCCAGCAGTACCCCAGGGCAGGGGACTGAAGCTTTCTTT.